This T cell receptor beta chain was recorded in a study of shared clonotypes between healthy human individuals. Germline V gene sequence: CDR1 MNHNS, CDR2 SASEGT. The CDR3 runs 14 residues. The V and J ends lost 9 bases and 3 bases, in that order; junction bases with no gene match: 10. Measured with immunoSEQ multiplex PCR; TCRdb has only the in-frame clones, and not every one. The sample records roughly 650,000 clones, more than 95% being singletons. Input material: naive CD4+ T cells sorted from blood. Subset denoted: CD45RA+ positively selected. The source of this sequence is a woman in her twenties or thirties in good health. The genes are TRBV6-1 and TRBJ1-2, with 7 nucleotides matching TRBD1. Here the CDR3 reads CASTSGTADYGYTF. DNA of the CDR3: TGTGCCAGTACGTCCGGGACAGCAGACTATGGCTACACCTTC.